The text below deals with one T cell receptor beta chain. CDR3 size: 15 residues. Germline CDR1 is SGHDT and CDR2 is YYEEEE. V was cut by 2 bases and J by 5 bases, with 17 bases left in between. These data come from a study of glioma-infiltrating T cells after dendritic cell vaccination. Input was 1.5 to 2.5 ug genomic DNA, or all available if less. Amplification used 60 V beta primers and 13 J beta primers. Data came from immunoSEQ multiplex PCR; TCRdb stores just in-frame clones and leaves some out. The table lists around 73,000 clones, roughly 87% of them singletons. Fresh-frozen tumor tissue and more than two years of survival data were available for all. PBMC were collected before vaccination, two weeks after the third vaccination, and at progression.

The origin of this receptor is a human donor with glioblastoma. This material consisted of blood, taken before dendritic cell vaccination. The chain recombines TRBV5-6 with TRBJ2-7; TRBD1 might be the D (5 bases). CDR3 sequence reads: CASSFRQIRTNEQYF. The CDR3 DNA is TGTGCCAGCAGCTTCCGACAGATACGAACTAACGAGCAGTACTTC.